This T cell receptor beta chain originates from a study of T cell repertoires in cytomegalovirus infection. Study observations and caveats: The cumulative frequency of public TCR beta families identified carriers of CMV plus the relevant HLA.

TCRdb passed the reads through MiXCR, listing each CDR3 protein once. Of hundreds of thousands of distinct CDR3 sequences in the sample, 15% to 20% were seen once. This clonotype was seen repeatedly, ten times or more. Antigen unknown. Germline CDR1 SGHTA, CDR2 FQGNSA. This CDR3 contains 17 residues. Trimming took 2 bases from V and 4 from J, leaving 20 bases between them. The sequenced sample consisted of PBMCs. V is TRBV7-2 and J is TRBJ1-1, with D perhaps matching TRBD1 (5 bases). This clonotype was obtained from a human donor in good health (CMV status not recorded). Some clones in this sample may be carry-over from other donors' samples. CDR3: CASSLIGRGGVTTEAFF. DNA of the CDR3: TGTGCCAGCAGCTTAATTGGGCGGGGAGGGGTGACCACTGAAGCTTTCTTT.